Following are 29 T cell receptor beta chains from one sample sequenced in a study of early T cells in non-severe SARS-CoV-2 infection. A single record per CDR3 protein comes from TCRdb applying MiXCR to the 5' RACE reads. This table holds around 34,000 distinct CDR3 sequences, 4.5% to 5.5% found once. Sequences were obtained from whole blood. All receptors derive from an adult who was a healthcare worker with PCR-confirmed SARS-CoV-2 infection or an uninfected control (not recorded which).

This clonotype was recorded many times. The chain recombines TRBV27 with TRBJ2-3, with D uncertain. Germline V lookup: CDR1 MNHEY, CDR2 SMNVEV (reference sequence). Trimming stripped 7 bases from V and 3 bases from J, with 8 bases between. CDR3 length equals 12 residues. The CDR3 DNA sequence: TGTGCCAGCACCTCTCCTACAGATACGCAGTATTTT. This codes for CASTSPTDTQYF.

The J gene is TRBJ2-2, the V gene TRBV6-5; the match to TRBD2 covers 11 bases. With V trimmed by 0 bases and J by 4 bases, 7 bases remained unmatched. Germline-derived CDR1 and CDR2 are MNHEY and SVGAGI. The CDR3 consists of 18 residues. Here the CDR3 DNA reads TGTGCCAGCAGTTACTCGACGTTTGGGACTAGCGGCACCGGGGAGCTGTTTTTT. This encodes CASSYSTFGTSGTGELFF.

In its sample, this clonotype was seen many times. The rearrangement links TRBV20-1 to TRBJ2-1, with D perhaps matching TRBD1 (6 bases). Germline-derived CDR1 and CDR2 are DFQATT and SNEGSKA (reference sequence). Trimming pared 8 bases from V and 0 bases from J, leaving 8 bases between. This CDR3 contains 12 residues. The CDR3 coding sequence is TGCAGTCAAGGGGGCTCCTACAATGAGCAGTTCTTC. Amino acids: CSQGGSYNEQFF.

In nucleotides, the CDR3 is TGTGCCAGCAGTTCCTCCGGGGAGCTGTTTTTT. Translation: CASSSSGELFF. The chain couples TRBV12-3 or TRBV12-4 to TRBJ2-2, with no clear D. The CDR3 contains 11 residues. V was trimmed by 4 bases and J by 6 bases, leaving 3 bases between them.

This clonotype appeared many times. The chain couples TRBV14 to TRBJ2-3, with D possibly called TRBD1 or TRBD2 (6 bases each). CDR1 and CDR2 from the germline V gene are SGHDN and FVKESK. Deletions cut 2 bases from V and 3 bases from J, with 18 bases between. The CDR3 sequence is 17 residues long. The chain's CDR3 is CASSQTIWGAQTDTQYF. CDR3 coding DNA: TGTGCCAGCAGCCAAACTATCTGGGGGGCGCAAACAGATACGCAGTATTTT. Full variable domain (rest looked up from reference TRBV14 and TRBJ2-3): EAGVTQFPSHSVIEKGQTVTLRCDPISGHDNLYWYRRVMGKEIKFLLHFVKESKQDESGMPNNRFLAERTGGTYSTLKVQPAELEDSGVYFCASSQTIWGAQTDTQYFGPGTRLTVL.

This clonotype has a count of ten or more. The chain has TRBV7-9 and TRBJ2-1; possibly TRBD1 for D (5 bases). Looked up from germline, CDR1 is SEHNR and CDR2 is FQNEAQ (reference sequence). V lost 4 bases to trimming and J lost 9 bases, with 13 bases between them. The CDR3 runs to 13 residues. The CDR3, as DNA: TGTGCCAGCAGCTCAGACAGCTTTAGTGAGCAGTTCTTC. Encoded protein: CASSSDSFSEQFF. The variable domain in full, with the rest retrieved from reference TRBV7-9 and TRBJ2-1, is DTGVSQNPRHKITKRGQNVTFRCDPISEHNRLYWYRQTLGQGPEFLTYFQNEAQLEKSRLLSDRFSAERPKGSFSTLEIQRTEQGDSAMYLCASSSDSFSEQFFGPGTRLTVL.

The V call is TRBV15, the J call TRBJ2-2; a possible D gene is TRBD2 (5 bases). Trimming cost V 6 bases and J 0 bases, with 14 bases left between them. Germline V gene data show CDR1 as LNHNV and CDR2 as YYDKDF (reference sequence). CDR3 size: 16 residues. The CDR3 DNA reads as TGTGCCACCAGGAGGGAACAGACCGCGAACACCGGGGAGCTGTTTTTT. It codes for CATRREQTANTGELFF.

This clonotype was detected many times. This chain joins TRBV29-1 and TRBJ1-2, with D unresolved. Trimming stripped 7 bases from V and 8 bases from J, with 20 bases between. Per the germline V gene, CDR1 is SQVTM and CDR2 is ANQGSEA. CDR3 length: 13 amino acids. The DNA of the CDR3 is TGCAGCGCTCGACGGGAGGGAAAAGGCGGCTACACCTTC. This codes for CSARREGKGGYTF.

This clonotype was found a few times. The J gene is TRBJ2-7, the V gene TRBV7-2; 7 nucleotides match TRBD2. Germline loops: CDR1 SGHTA, CDR2 FQGNSA. CDR3 length: 17 amino acids. J was trimmed by 3 bases and V by 4 bases; bases with no gene match: 15. CDR3 protein: CASSSSSLKRGLYEQYF. In DNA form, the CDR3 reads TGTGCCAGCAGCTCCTCGTCTCTCAAGCGGGGACTCTACGAGCAGTACTTC.

This chain connects TRBV7-9 to TRBJ1-1, with 8 nucleotides matching TRBD1. CDR3 length: 14 residues. Losses at the gene ends were 4 bases for V and 5 bases for J; bases not matched to a gene: 6. Germline V CDR1 and CDR2: SEHNR, FQNEAQ (reference sequence). The CDR3: CASSYSQGVTEAFF. The CDR3 region has the DNA TGTGCCAGCAGCTACTCACAGGGGGTTACTGAAGCTTTCTTT.

This clonotype was observed many times. This chain uses TRBV4-1 with TRBJ2-7; D possibly corresponds to TRBD1 (5 bases). Trimming stripped 0 bases from V and 3 bases from J, with 9 bases between. The CDR3 spans 14 residues. CDR1 MGHRA and CDR2 YSYEKL come from the germline V gene. CDR3 amino acids: CASSQEVTDYEQYF. The CDR3 DNA follows: TGCGCCAGCAGCCAAGAGGTGACAGACTACGAGCAGTACTTC.

This clonotype was counted at least ten times. This chain joins TRBV5-5 and TRBJ2-2, with TRBD2 as a possible D gene (7 bases). The CDR3 loop spans 17 amino acids. CDR1 and CDR2 (germline): SGHKS, YYEKEE (reference sequence). The V end lost 4 bases, the J end lost 2 bases, and 18 bases lay between the germline ends. CDR3 region: CASSPRSPGGNTGELFF. The CDR3 DNA sequence: TGTGCCAGCAGCCCCAGGTCTCCGGGGGGCAACACCGGGGAGCTGTTTTTT.

This clonotype was seen repeatedly, ten times or more. The chain combines TRBV12-3 or TRBV12-4 with TRBJ1-2; weak D call: TRBD1 (6 bases). V was pared by 7 bases and J by 7 bases, with 19 bases between. This CDR3 contains 14 residues. The CDR3 DNA sequence: TGTGCCAGCACCAGAGAGACAGGACAGAGTGGCTACACCTTC. Protein product: CASTRETGQSGYTF.

The table lists this clonotype with many counts. The V and J genes are TRBV11-2 and TRBJ2-1; D gene uncertain. This CDR3 spans 13 amino acids. CDR1 and CDR2 (germline): SGHAT, FQNNGV. V shed 3 bases and J shed 6 bases, with 9 bases lying between them. CDR3 amino acids: CASSFERSNEQFF. The CDR3, as DNA: TGTGCCAGCAGCTTCGAGAGGAGCAATGAGCAGTTCTTC.

This clonotype occurred a few times. The chain employs TRBV18 and TRBJ2-5; possibly TRBD2 for D (6 bases). The CDR3 has 14 residues. With 7 bases removed from V and 3 bases from J, the gap between germline ends came to 15 bases. In germline, CDR1 is KGHSH, CDR2 LQKENI. The CDR3 here is CASCLGGPEETQYF. The CDR3 DNA sequence: TGTGCCAGCTGCTTAGGAGGGCCCGAAGAGACCCAGTACTTC.

This clonotype was seen many times. The genes are TRBV20-1 and TRBJ1-5; D call uncertain. The CDR3 has 13 amino acids. Deletions cut 2 bases from V and 0 bases from J, with 5 bases between. The germline V gene encodes CDR1 DFQATT and CDR2 SNEGSKA (reference sequence). This CDR3 reads CSARSYSNQPQHF. The CDR3 DNA follows: TGCAGTGCTAGAAGCTATAGCAATCAGCCCCAGCATTTT.

This clonotype was picked up many times. The chain joins TRBV9 to TRBJ2-7, with D uncertain. The CDR3 has 13 residues. V was clipped by 3 bases and J by 0 bases, with 7 bases between them. From germline, CDR1 is SGDLS and CDR2 YYNGEE. The CDR3 DNA reads TGTGCCAGCAGCGATTCAATCTCCTACGAGCAGTACTTC. Translating it yields CASSDSISYEQYF.

Many counts were recorded for this clonotype. The chain recombines TRBV10-3 with TRBJ2-3; 7 bases are a match to TRBD2. The ends lost 4 bases at V and 3 bases at J; junction bases unmatched: 7. Per the germline V gene, CDR1 is ENHRY and CDR2 is SYGVKD. There are 15 residues in the CDR3. CDR3 residues: CAISGGRGTTDTQYF. CDR3 in DNA: TGTGCCATCAGTGGTGGGAGGGGAACGACAGATACGCAGTATTTT.

This clonotype has a handful of counts. The chain links TRBV4-1 to TRBJ2-3; D is perhaps TRBD2 (5 bases). The germline gives CDR1 MGHRA, CDR2 YSYEKL. With 1 base removed from V and 8 bases from J, the gap between germline ends came to 7 bases. The CDR3 spans 12 residues. The CDR3 DNA reads TGCGCCAGCAGCCAAGTGGCGGGTACGCAGTATTTT. Its protein product is CASSQVAGTQYF.

This clonotype was observed at least ten times. The chain is built from TRBV7-2 and TRBJ2-7, with D uncertain. Between the trimmed V and J ends, which lost 5 bases and 2 bases, there was a span of 7 bases. Per germline, CDR1 SGHTA and CDR2 FQGNSA. The length of the CDR3 is 12 residues. CDR3 in DNA: TGTGCCAGCAGCCTAGTAACCTACGAGCAGTACTTC. Protein sequence: CASSLVTYEQYF.

A few counts support this clonotype. This rearrangement joins TRBV28 to TRBJ1-2; D remains ambiguous. Trimming cost V 2 bases and J 8 bases, with 9 bases left between them. This CDR3 comprises 12 residues. Looked up from germline, CDR1 is MDHEN and CDR2 is SYDVKM. CDR3 protein: CASSLGERGYTF. In DNA, the CDR3 is TGTGCCAGCAGTTTAGGCGAACGGGGCTACACCTTC.

This clonotype was counted a few times. V is TRBV4-2 and J is TRBJ2-2; possibly TRBD2 for D (6 bases). This CDR3 has 15 residues. Germline V gene data show CDR1 as LGHNA and CDR2 as YNFKEQ. The ends were cut back, 1 base at V and 3 bases at J, with 9 bases in the middle. CDR3 bases: TGTGCCAGCAGCCAAGGATCGGGGGACACCGGGGAGCTGTTTTTT. Translating it yields CASSQGSGDTGELFF.

This clonotype has ten or more counts. CDR3 DNA sequence: TGTGCCAGCAGTTTTCTAGCGGGGGAAGAGACCCAGTACTTC. As protein: CASSFLAGEETQYF. The V gene is TRBV2, the J gene TRBJ2-5; 10 positions agree with TRBD2. CDR1 SNHLY and CDR2 FYNNEI come from the germline V gene. The length of the CDR3 is 14 residues. The V segment lost 5 bases and the J segment 3 bases; nucleotides outside the gene matches: 3.

This clonotype has a handful of counts. V gene TRBV18 combines with J gene TRBJ2-7; TRBD1 matches 8 bases. V lost 3 bases to trimming and J lost 3 bases; unmatched junction nucleotides: 4. Germline CDR1 KGHSH, CDR2 LQKENI. The CDR3 covers 14 residues. The CDR3 region has the DNA TGTGCCAGCTCACCGTCGGACAGGGTCTACGAGCAGTACTTC. This translates into CASSPSDRVYEQYF.

The sample holds many counts of this clonotype. The V and J genes are TRBV6-1 and TRBJ2-3, with D possibly matching TRBD1 (5 bases). The CDR3 length is 14 residues. V lost 3 bases and J lost 10, with 17 bases in between. Germline V gene sequence: CDR1 MNHNS, CDR2 SASEGT. The CDR3 sequence: CASSEVGHLKAQYF. CDR3 DNA sequence: TGTGCCAGCAGTGAGGTCGGACACCTTAAAGCGCAGTATTTT.

There are many counts of this clonotype. J is TRBJ2-3 and V is TRBV10-2, with TRBD2 identical over 12 bases. The germline V gene has CDR1 WSHSY and CDR2 SAAADI. V trimming: 8 bases; J trimming: 8 bases; junction bases outside the gene matches: 5. The CDR3 is made up of 13 amino acids. The CDR3 sequence: CASLAGGPGTQYF. The CDR3 DNA is TGCGCCAGCCTAGCGGGGGGGCCTGGTACGCAGTATTTT.

This clonotype occurred many times. This chain's CDR3 is CASSPTGTEGQPQHF. The CDR3 coding sequence is TGTGCCAGCAGTCCTACCGGGACTGAAGGACAGCCCCAGCATTTT. This chain joins TRBV28 and TRBJ1-5, with a tentative D call TRBD1 (5 bases). V lost 5 bases and J lost 7, with 18 bases in between. CDR1 MDHEN and CDR2 SYDVKM come from the germline V gene. This CDR3 is 15 amino acids long.

In this sample, this clonotype turned up many times. DNA of the CDR3: TGCGCCAGCAGCCAAGATCAAGCAGGGGCGTTTGCAGATACGCAGTATTTT. Protein: CASSQDQAGAFADTQYF. The J gene is TRBJ2-3, the V gene TRBV4-1, with a possible D match to TRBD1 (6 bases). Germline CDR1 MGHRA, CDR2 YSYEKL. The CDR3 runs 17 residues. Trimming left V 0 bases short and J 4 bases short, with 17 bases between.

This clonotype was found a few times. The genes are TRBV2 and TRBJ2-3; D not certain. Deletions cut 1 base from V and 6 bases from J, with 11 bases between. The CDR3 sequence is 14 residues long. Germline V lookup: CDR1 SNHLY, CDR2 FYNNEI. In DNA, the CDR3 is TGTGCCAGCAGTGAAGGGCTTTCGGTGGATACGCAGTATTTT. Protein product: CASSEGLSVDTQYF.